Listed below are T cell receptor beta chains from one sample, sequenced in a study of blood T cell repertoires in COVID-19. Libraries were prepared by immunoSEQ multiplex PCR; TCRdb keeps only in-frame clonotypes and omits some of them. This sample carries 33,000 or so clones, 80% to 95% of them seen once, and the ten largest clones take around 1%. Material: peripheral blood. The receptors shown here come from a man between 65 and 85 years old with active or convalescent COVID-19. Both conserved end residues are part of each CDR3. The D gene is left open where the match is weak. Part of the rows lack a size; the others show once, few, many or a class for expanded clones.

abundance: NA; len: 18; j_gene: TRBJ2-6; v_gene: TRBV18; d_gene: NA; CDR3nt: TGTGCCAGCTCACCACTTGGGGGCTTCTCCACTGGGGCCAACGTCCTGACTTTC; CDR3aa: CASSPLGGFSTGANVLTF
abundance: once; len: 14; j_gene: TRBJ2-5; v_gene: TRBV19; d_gene: TRBD2; CDR3nt: TGTGCCAGTAGAACTAGCGGGGGCGTGGAGACCCAGTACTTC; CDR3aa: CASRTSGGVETQYF
abundance: NA; len: 12; j_gene: TRBJ2-7; v_gene: TRBV18; d_gene: NA; CDR3nt: TGTGCCAGCTCACCGAGCTCCTACGAGCAGTACTTC; CDR3aa: CASSPSSYEQYF
abundance: NA; len: 17; j_gene: TRBJ2-3; v_gene: TRBV24-1; d_gene: NA; CDR3nt: TGTGCCACCAGTGATTTTCGGACAAGATCAAGCACAGATACGCAGTATTTT; CDR3aa: CATSDFRTRSSTDTQYF
abundance: once; len: 15; j_gene: TRBJ1-2; v_gene: TRBV5-1; d_gene: TRBD1; CDR3nt: TGCGCCAGCAGCTTGGACAGGGGCTCTAACTATGGCTACACCTTC; CDR3aa: CASSLDRGSNYGYTF
abundance: NA; len: 17; j_gene: TRBJ1-5; v_gene: TRBV10-3; d_gene: NA; CDR3nt: TGTGCCATCAGTGAGTCGACGGGTGGACAGATCAATCAGCCCCAGCATTTT; CDR3aa: CAISESTGGQINQPQHF
abundance: once; len: 17; j_gene: TRBJ1-2; v_gene: TRBV7-2; d_gene: TRBD1; CDR3nt: TGTGCCAGCAGCTTAGCGGTAGTGGGGACAGGGGGCCGGGGCTACACCTTC; CDR3aa: CASSLAVVGTGGRGYTF
abundance: NA; len: 15; j_gene: TRBJ2-2; v_gene: TRBV19; d_gene: TRBD2; CDR3nt: TGTGCCAGTAGTATTTCGGGAGGGCCGGTCGGGGAGCTGTTTTTT; CDR3aa: CASSISGGPVGELFF
abundance: NA; len: 11; j_gene: TRBJ2-5; v_gene: TRBV18; d_gene: NA; CDR3nt: TGTGCCAGCTCACCTCAGGAGACCCAGTACTTC; CDR3aa: CASSPQETQYF
abundance: NA; len: 14; j_gene: TRBJ1-1; v_gene: TRBV5-1; d_gene: NA; CDR3nt: TGCGCCAGCAGCTTGGACAGGGCGGGCACTGAAGCTTTCTTT; CDR3aa: CASSLDRAGTEAFF
abundance: NA; len: 13; j_gene: TRBJ1-1; v_gene: TRBV5-1; d_gene: NA; CDR3nt: TGCGCCTGGGGGACACCACCGAACACTGAAGCTTTCTTT; CDR3aa: CAWGTPPNTEAFF
abundance: once; len: 15; j_gene: TRBJ1-5; v_gene: TRBV7-9; d_gene: NA; CDR3nt: TGTGCCAGCAGCCCCCGGGGGGGGGCTAATCAGCCCCAGCATTTT; CDR3aa: CASSPRGGANQPQHF
abundance: NA; len: 13; j_gene: TRBJ1-1; v_gene: TRBV5-1; d_gene: NA; CDR3nt: TGCGCCAGCAGCTCACAGGTGGGCACTGAAGCTTTCTTT; CDR3aa: CASSSQVGTEAFF
abundance: NA; len: 17; j_gene: TRBJ2-5; v_gene: TRBV9; d_gene: TRBD2; CDR3nt: TGTGCCAGCAGCGTAGGTGGGACTAGCGGGAGTCTGGAGACCCAGTACTTC; CDR3aa: CASSVGGTSGSLETQYF
abundance: NA; len: 13; j_gene: TRBJ1-1; v_gene: TRBV28; d_gene: NA; CDR3nt: TGTGCCACCGAGGGAACTGTCTCTCTCGAAGCTTTCTTT; CDR3aa: CATEGTVSLEAFF
abundance: NA; len: 13; j_gene: TRBJ1-1; v_gene: TRBV6-5; d_gene: NA; CDR3nt: TGTGCCAGCAGAGAGGGTCGTCTCACTGAAGCTTTCTTT; CDR3aa: CASREGRLTEAFF
abundance: NA; len: 13; j_gene: TRBJ1-2; v_gene: TRBV29-1; d_gene: NA; CDR3nt: TGCAGCGTTGTTAATACTATCGAGGGTCGCTACACCTTC; CDR3aa: CSVVNTIEGRYTF
abundance: NA; len: 16; j_gene: TRBJ1-5; v_gene: TRBV10-3; d_gene: NA; CDR3nt: TGTGCCATCAGTGAAACCGGACTGCATAGCAATCAGCCCCAGCATTTT; CDR3aa: CAISETGLHSNQPQHF
abundance: NA; len: 19; j_gene: TRBJ2-7; v_gene: TRBV28; d_gene: TRBD2; CDR3nt: TGTGCCAGCAGCTCCACTGTTTGGACTAGCGGGAGGGCCCCCTACGAGCAGTACTTC; CDR3aa: CASSSTVWTSGRAPYEQYF
abundance: NA; len: 14; j_gene: TRBJ1-2; v_gene: TRBV10-2; d_gene: NA; CDR3nt: TGCGCCAGCAGTGACCGTGGGAGGGGCGGCGGCTACACCTTC; CDR3aa: CASSDRGRGGGYTF
abundance: NA; len: 13; j_gene: TRBJ1-2; v_gene: TRBV11-2; d_gene: NA; CDR3nt: TGTGCCAGCAGCACCGGGACACACTATGGCTACACCTTC; CDR3aa: CASSTGTHYGYTF
abundance: NA; len: 15; j_gene: TRBJ1-4; v_gene: TRBV6-5; d_gene: NA; CDR3nt: TGTGCCAGCGGGGGGGTAAGGGCAGACAATGAAAAACTGTTTTTT; CDR3aa: CASGGVRADNEKLFF
abundance: NA; len: 12; j_gene: TRBJ2-5; v_gene: TRBV2; d_gene: NA; CDR3nt: TGTGCCAGCGGCTGGGGAGAAGAGACCCAGTACTTC; CDR3aa: CASGWGEETQYF
abundance: few; len: 15; j_gene: TRBJ1-5; v_gene: TRBV5-5; d_gene: NA; CDR3nt: TGTGCCAGCAGCTTTTTGCAGGGCAGCAATCAGCCCCAGCATTTT; CDR3aa: CASSFLQGSNQPQHF
abundance: once; len: 11; j_gene: TRBJ2-3; v_gene: TRBV7-9; d_gene: NA; CDR3nt: TGTGCCGGTACTAGCACAGATACGCAGTATTTT; CDR3aa: CAGTSTDTQYF
abundance: NA; len: 16; j_gene: TRBJ1-6; v_gene: TRBV5-1; d_gene: TRBD1; CDR3nt: TGCGCCAGCAGCCGGACAGGGGACGGTGGGAATTCACCCCTCCACTTT; CDR3aa: CASSRTGDGGNSPLHF
abundance: NA; len: 15; j_gene: TRBJ1-1; v_gene: TRBV5-1; d_gene: NA; CDR3nt: TGCGCCAGCAGCGCTCAGGGGAGGGTGAACACTGAAGCTTTCTTT; CDR3aa: CASSAQGRVNTEAFF
abundance: once; len: 16; j_gene: TRBJ1-6; v_gene: TRBV6-5; d_gene: NA; CDR3nt: TGTGCCAGCAGTTACTCCGCCGGGACAACAAATTCACCCCTCCACTTT; CDR3aa: CASSYSAGTTNSPLHF
abundance: few; len: 15; j_gene: TRBJ1-5; v_gene: TRBV7-2; d_gene: NA; CDR3nt: TGTGCCAGCAGCCCGACACGGGACAATTATCAGCCCCAGCATTTT; CDR3aa: CASSPTRDNYQPQHF
abundance: NA; len: 14; j_gene: TRBJ2-7; v_gene: TRBV5-5; d_gene: NA; CDR3nt: TGTGCCAGCAGCTTGGTTGAGGGGGTCTACGAGCAGTACTTC; CDR3aa: CASSLVEGVYEQYF
abundance: NA; len: 13; j_gene: TRBJ1-1; v_gene: TRBV7-9; d_gene: NA; CDR3nt: TGTGCCAGCATCCGACCGAGTAGCGCTGAAGCTTTCTTT; CDR3aa: CASIRPSSAEAFF
abundance: NA; len: 18; j_gene: TRBJ1-6; v_gene: TRBV18; d_gene: TRBD1; CDR3nt: TGTGCCAGCTCACCCAGAGCCCCCGCGGGACAGGAGAATTCACCCCTCCACTTT; CDR3aa: CASSPRAPAGQENSPLHF
abundance: NA; len: 15; j_gene: TRBJ1-1; v_gene: TRBV6-1; d_gene: NA; CDR3nt: TGTGCCAGCAGTGAAATGGTGGGAGGGAACACTGAAGCTTTCTTT; CDR3aa: CASSEMVGGNTEAFF
abundance: NA; len: 14; j_gene: TRBJ1-1; v_gene: TRBV5-6; d_gene: NA; CDR3nt: TGTGCCAGCAGCATTGCACCCGGGAACACTGAAGCTTTCTTT; CDR3aa: CASSIAPGNTEAFF
abundance: NA; len: 15; j_gene: TRBJ1-4; v_gene: TRBV10-3; d_gene: NA; CDR3nt: TGTGCCATTAGGGGGACACTAGCAACTAATGAAAAACTGTTTTTT; CDR3aa: CAIRGTLATNEKLFF
abundance: NA; len: 16; j_gene: TRBJ1-2; v_gene: TRBV4-3; d_gene: NA; CDR3nt: TGCGCCAGCAGCCGGACCTGGCAGCAGGGAAACTATGGCTACACCTTC; CDR3aa: CASSRTWQQGNYGYTF
abundance: NA; len: 17; j_gene: TRBJ2-1; v_gene: TRBV18; d_gene: TRBD2; CDR3nt: TGTGCCAGCTCACCTTTGACCGGGACTAGCGGGAGTAGTGAGCAGTTCTTC; CDR3aa: CASSPLTGTSGSSEQFF
abundance: NA; len: 14; j_gene: TRBJ2-4; v_gene: TRBV28; d_gene: TRBD2; CDR3nt: TGTGCCAGCAGTTTAGCGGGAGGGCAAAACATTCAGTACTTC; CDR3aa: CASSLAGGQNIQYF
abundance: NA; len: 14; j_gene: TRBJ2-2; v_gene: TRBV5-6; d_gene: NA; CDR3nt: TGTGCCAGCAGCTTGGACGGGAACACCGGGGAGCTGTTTTTT; CDR3aa: CASSLDGNTGELFF
abundance: few; len: 16; j_gene: TRBJ1-6; v_gene: TRBV5-6; d_gene: NA; CDR3nt: TGTGCCAGCAGCTTGGTGGGGGCAGCCTATAATTCACCCCTCCACTTT; CDR3aa: CASSLVGAAYNSPLHF
abundance: few; len: 13; j_gene: TRBJ1-1; v_gene: TRBV15; d_gene: NA; CDR3nt: TGTGCCACCAGCAGAGACAGAAACACTGAAGCTTTCTTT; CDR3aa: CATSRDRNTEAFF
abundance: NA; len: 15; j_gene: TRBJ1-1; v_gene: TRBV29-1; d_gene: TRBD1; CDR3nt: TGCAGCGTTGAAGGGGCAGGGGGGCGCGACACTGAAGCTTTCTTT; CDR3aa: CSVEGAGGRDTEAFF
abundance: NA; len: 15; j_gene: TRBJ2-5; v_gene: TRBV6-1; d_gene: TRBD2; CDR3nt: TGTGCCAGCAGATCCGGACTAGCGGGAGTAGAGACCCAGTACTTC; CDR3aa: CASRSGLAGVETQYF
abundance: NA; len: 16; j_gene: TRBJ1-2; v_gene: TRBV2; d_gene: NA; CDR3nt: TGTGCCAGCAGTGACCCGCCGCCAGGGGCCGAGGATGGCTACACCTTC; CDR3aa: CASSDPPPGAEDGYTF
abundance: NA; len: 13; j_gene: TRBJ2-5; v_gene: TRBV28; d_gene: TRBD1; CDR3nt: TGTGCCAGCAGTCGGACAGGGCTAGAGACCCAGTACTTC; CDR3aa: CASSRTGLETQYF
abundance: NA; len: 19; j_gene: TRBJ1-2; v_gene: TRBV7-2; d_gene: TRBD1; CDR3nt: TGTGCCAGCAGCTTTCCTCCCCCGGGACAGGGGGCGAGTTACTATGGCTACACCTTC; CDR3aa: CASSFPPPGQGASYYGYTF
abundance: NA; len: 16; j_gene: TRBJ2-3; v_gene: TRBV5-6; d_gene: NA; CDR3nt: TGTGCCAGCAGCTTGGGTCGTCAGGGCGACACAGATACGCAGTATTTT; CDR3aa: CASSLGRQGDTDTQYF
abundance: NA; len: 15; j_gene: TRBJ2-1; v_gene: TRBV4-2; d_gene: NA; CDR3nt: TGTGCCAGCAGCCAAGGGGGCGTGTCCTACAATGAGCAGTTCTTC; CDR3aa: CASSQGGVSYNEQFF
abundance: NA; len: 14; j_gene: TRBJ1-2; v_gene: TRBV15; d_gene: TRBD1; CDR3nt: TGTGCCACCAGCAGGGAGACAGGGCCTTATGGCTACACCTTC; CDR3aa: CATSRETGPYGYTF
abundance: once; len: 17; j_gene: TRBJ2-3; v_gene: TRBV3-1/TRBV3-2; d_gene: TRBD2; CDR3nt: TGTGCCAGCAGCCAAGCTAGCGGGAGGGCCTCGACAGATACGCAGTATTTT; CDR3aa: CASSQASGRASTDTQYF
abundance: NA; len: 17; j_gene: TRBJ1-4; v_gene: TRBV7-8; d_gene: NA; CDR3nt: TGTGCCAGCAGCTTAAGGAGACAGCTGAATTCCGGGGAAAAACTGTTTTTT; CDR3aa: CASSLRRQLNSGEKLFF
abundance: NA; len: 15; j_gene: TRBJ1-2; v_gene: TRBV7-2; d_gene: TRBD1; CDR3nt: TGTGCCAGCAGCTCACCGGGACAGCCCAACTATGGCTACACCTTC; CDR3aa: CASSSPGQPNYGYTF
abundance: NA; len: 16; j_gene: TRBJ1-1; v_gene: TRBV5-1; d_gene: NA; CDR3nt: TGCGCCAGCAGCTTTGAACCGGGAACATACTATGGGATGGCTTTCTTT; CDR3aa: CASSFEPGTYYGMAFF
abundance: NA; len: 15; j_gene: TRBJ2-5; v_gene: TRBV4-3; d_gene: TRBD1; CDR3nt: TGCGCCAGCAGCCACCGACAGGGTTACGGGGAGACCCAGTACTTC; CDR3aa: CASSHRQGYGETQYF
abundance: NA; len: 14; j_gene: TRBJ2-2; v_gene: TRBV19; d_gene: TRBD1; CDR3nt: TGTGCCAGTAGTATTAGGGGGCGCGGCGGGGAGCTGTTTTTT; CDR3aa: CASSIRGRGGELFF
abundance: NA; len: 12; j_gene: TRBJ1-1; v_gene: TRBV5-1; d_gene: NA; CDR3nt: TGCGCCAGCCTGGACTCGAACACTGAAGCTTTCTTT; CDR3aa: CASLDSNTEAFF
abundance: NA; len: 15; j_gene: TRBJ2-3; v_gene: TRBV7-8; d_gene: NA; CDR3nt: TGTGCCAGCAGCTCTTGGGGAGACTACACAGATACGCAGTATTTT; CDR3aa: CASSSWGDYTDTQYF
abundance: NA; len: 15; j_gene: TRBJ2-3; v_gene: TRBV5-1; d_gene: TRBD2; CDR3nt: TGCGCCAGCAGCGGGACTAGCGTCCTCACAGATACGCAGTATTTT; CDR3aa: CASSGTSVLTDTQYF
abundance: NA; len: 13; j_gene: TRBJ1-2; v_gene: TRBV2; d_gene: NA; CDR3nt: TGTGCCAGCAACCTTATACCCGGAGATGGCTACACCTTC; CDR3aa: CASNLIPGDGYTF